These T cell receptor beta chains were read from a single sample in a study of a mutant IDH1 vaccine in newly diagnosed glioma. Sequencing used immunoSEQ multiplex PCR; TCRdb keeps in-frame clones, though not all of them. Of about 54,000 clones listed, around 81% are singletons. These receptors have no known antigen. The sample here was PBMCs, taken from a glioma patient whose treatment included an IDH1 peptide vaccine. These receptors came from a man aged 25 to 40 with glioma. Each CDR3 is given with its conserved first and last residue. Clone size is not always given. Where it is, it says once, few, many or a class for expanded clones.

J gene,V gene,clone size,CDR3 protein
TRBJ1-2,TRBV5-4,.,CASSPRGSTNYGYTF
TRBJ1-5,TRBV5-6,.,CASSLTLGPNQPQHF
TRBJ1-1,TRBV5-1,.,CASSTTKNTEAFF
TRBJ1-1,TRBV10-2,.,CASSDPYSGQGINTEAFF
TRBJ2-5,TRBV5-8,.,CASSQRRGTQYF
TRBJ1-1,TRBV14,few,CASSQGSVGTEAFF
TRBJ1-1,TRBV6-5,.,CASSYRTGEGTEAFF
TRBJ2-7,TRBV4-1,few,CASSHPGLAGYEQYF
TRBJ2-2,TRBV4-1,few,CASSHLTSGVTGELFF
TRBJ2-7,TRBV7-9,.,CASSLVGQGLYEQYF
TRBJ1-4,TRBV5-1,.,CASSFRGDGNEKLFF
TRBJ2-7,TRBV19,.,CASSIVETGPGGQYF
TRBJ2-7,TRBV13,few,CASSTQQGARLYEQYF
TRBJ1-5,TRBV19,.,CASSIIRESNQPQHF
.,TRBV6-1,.,CASSLLAGPIYEQYF
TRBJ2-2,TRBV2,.,CASSEAGGSTGELFF
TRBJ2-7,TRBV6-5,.,CASRRQDYEQYF
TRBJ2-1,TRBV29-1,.,CSVEGNEQFF
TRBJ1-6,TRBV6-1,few,CASSGGTGNNSPLHF
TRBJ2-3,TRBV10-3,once,CALQGGDTQYF
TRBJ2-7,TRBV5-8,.,CASSLYLAGRYEQYF
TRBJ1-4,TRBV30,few,CASSGGFEKLFF
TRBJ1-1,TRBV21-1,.,CASEAPENTEAFF
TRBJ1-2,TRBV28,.,CASSPLPPTGLDDGYTF
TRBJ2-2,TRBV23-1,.,CASMTSGYDTGELFF
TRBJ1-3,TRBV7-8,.,CASSHRGTEGNTIYF
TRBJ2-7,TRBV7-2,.,CASSLSGTPYEQYF
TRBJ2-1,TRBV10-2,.,CASNDRSTTNEQFF
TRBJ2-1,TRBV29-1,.,CSASPGGGPYNEQFF
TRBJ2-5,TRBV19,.,CASSIGGAGWETQYF
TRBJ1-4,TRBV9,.,CASSDGRGEKLFF
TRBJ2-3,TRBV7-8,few,CASSLDRLAGASTDTQYF
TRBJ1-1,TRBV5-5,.,CASSLLSRNTEAFF
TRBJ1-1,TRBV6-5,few,CASSYMEEAFF
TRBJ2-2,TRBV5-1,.,CASSPELAGQTGELFF
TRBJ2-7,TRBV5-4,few,CASSSDAWGKYEQYF
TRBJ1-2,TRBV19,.,CASSIGVNYGYTF
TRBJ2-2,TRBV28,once,CASRSGQKNTGELFF
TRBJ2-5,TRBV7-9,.,CASSLALETQYF
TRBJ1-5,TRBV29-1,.,CSVAQGYEGQPQHF
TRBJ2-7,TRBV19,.,CASSTLLGGEQYF
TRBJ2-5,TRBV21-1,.,CASNTPGGRGGETQYF